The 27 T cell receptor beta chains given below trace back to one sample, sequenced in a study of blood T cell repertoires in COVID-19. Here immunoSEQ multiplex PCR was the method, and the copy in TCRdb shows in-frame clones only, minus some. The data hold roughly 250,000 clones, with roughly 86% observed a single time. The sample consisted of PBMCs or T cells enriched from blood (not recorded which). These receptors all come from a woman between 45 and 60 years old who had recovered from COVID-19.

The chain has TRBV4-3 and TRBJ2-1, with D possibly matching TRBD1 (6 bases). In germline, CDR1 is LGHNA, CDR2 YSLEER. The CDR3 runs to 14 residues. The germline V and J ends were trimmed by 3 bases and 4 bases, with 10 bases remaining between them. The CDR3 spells CASSQDRLYNEQFF. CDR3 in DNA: TGCGCCAGCAGCCAGGACAGACTTTACAATGAGCAGTTCTTC.

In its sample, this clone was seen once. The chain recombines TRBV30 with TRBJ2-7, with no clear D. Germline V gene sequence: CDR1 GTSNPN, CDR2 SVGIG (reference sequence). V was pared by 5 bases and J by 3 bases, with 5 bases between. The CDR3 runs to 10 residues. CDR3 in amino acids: CAWGRYEQYF. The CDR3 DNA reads TGTGCCTGGGGCCGCTACGAGCAGTACTTC.

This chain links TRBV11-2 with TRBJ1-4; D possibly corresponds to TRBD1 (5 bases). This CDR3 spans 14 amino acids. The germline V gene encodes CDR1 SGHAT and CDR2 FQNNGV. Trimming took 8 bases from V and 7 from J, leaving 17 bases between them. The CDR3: CASGRERQSEKLFF. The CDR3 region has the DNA TGTGCCAGCGGCAGGGAAAGACAGAGTGAAAAACTGTTTTTT. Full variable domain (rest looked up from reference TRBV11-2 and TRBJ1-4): EAGVAQSPRYKIIEKRQSVAFWCNPISGHATLYWYQQILGQGPKLLIQFQNNGVVDDSQLPKDRFSAERLKGVDSTLKIQPAKLEDSAVYLCASGRERQSEKLFFGSGTQLSVL.

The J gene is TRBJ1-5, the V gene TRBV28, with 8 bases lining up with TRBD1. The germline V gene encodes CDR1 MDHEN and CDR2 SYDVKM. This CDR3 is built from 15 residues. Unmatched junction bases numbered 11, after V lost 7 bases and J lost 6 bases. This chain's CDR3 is CASTPDRDIRQPQHF. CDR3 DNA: TGTGCCAGCACCCCGGACAGGGATATTCGTCAGCCCCAGCATTTT.

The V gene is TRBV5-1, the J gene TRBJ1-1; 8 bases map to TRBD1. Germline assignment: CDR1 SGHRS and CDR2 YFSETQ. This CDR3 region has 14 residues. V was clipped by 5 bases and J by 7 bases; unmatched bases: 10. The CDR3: CASSRGQGPVEAFF. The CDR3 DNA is TGCGCCAGCAGTCGAGGACAGGGCCCAGTTGAAGCTTTCTTT.

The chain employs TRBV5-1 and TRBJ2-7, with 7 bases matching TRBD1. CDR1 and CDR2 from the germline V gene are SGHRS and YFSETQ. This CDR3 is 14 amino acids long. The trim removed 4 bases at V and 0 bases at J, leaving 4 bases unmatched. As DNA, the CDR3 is TGCGCCAGCAGCCGTACAGGGGACTCCTACGAGCAGTACTTC. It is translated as CASSRTGDSYEQYF.

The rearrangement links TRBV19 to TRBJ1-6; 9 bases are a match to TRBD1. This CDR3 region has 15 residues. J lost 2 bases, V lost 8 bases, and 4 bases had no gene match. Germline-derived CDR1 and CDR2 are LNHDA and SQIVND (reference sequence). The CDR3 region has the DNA TGTGCCAGTCGACAGGGGGAAGCCTATAATTCACCCCTCCACTTT. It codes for CASRQGEAYNSPLHF.

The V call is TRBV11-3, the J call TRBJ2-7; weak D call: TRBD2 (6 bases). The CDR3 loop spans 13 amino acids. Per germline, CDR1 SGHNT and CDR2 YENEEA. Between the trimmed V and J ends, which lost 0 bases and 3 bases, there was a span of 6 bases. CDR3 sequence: CASSLEEGYEQYF. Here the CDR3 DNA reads TGTGCCAGCAGCTTAGAGGAGGGCTACGAGCAGTACTTC.

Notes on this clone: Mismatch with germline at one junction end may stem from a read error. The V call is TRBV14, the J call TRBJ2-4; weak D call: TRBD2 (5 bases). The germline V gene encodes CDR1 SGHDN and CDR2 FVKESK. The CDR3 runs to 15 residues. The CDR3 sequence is CASSPFPFLSEGLHF. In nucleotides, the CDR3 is TGTGCCAGCAGCCCCTTTCCTTTTCTTAGCGAGGGCCTTCACTTC.

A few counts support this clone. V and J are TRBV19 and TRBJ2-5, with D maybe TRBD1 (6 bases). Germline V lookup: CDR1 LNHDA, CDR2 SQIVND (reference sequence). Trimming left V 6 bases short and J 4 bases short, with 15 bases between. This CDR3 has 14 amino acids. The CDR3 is CASSATGTGETQYF. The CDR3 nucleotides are TGTGCCAGTAGCGCTACAGGGACGGGAGAGACCCAGTACTTC.

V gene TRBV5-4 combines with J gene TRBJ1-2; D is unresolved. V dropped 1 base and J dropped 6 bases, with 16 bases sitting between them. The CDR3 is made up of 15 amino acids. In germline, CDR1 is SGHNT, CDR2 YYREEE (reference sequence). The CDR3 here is CASSLSLAQRDGYTF. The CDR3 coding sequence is TGTGCCAGCAGCTTGTCCTTGGCACAGAGGGATGGCTACACCTTC.

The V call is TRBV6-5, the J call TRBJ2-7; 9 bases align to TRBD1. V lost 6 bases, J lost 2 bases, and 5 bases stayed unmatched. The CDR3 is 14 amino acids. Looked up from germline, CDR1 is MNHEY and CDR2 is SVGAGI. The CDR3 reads CASRDRGNPYEQYF. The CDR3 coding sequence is TGTGCCAGCAGGGACAGGGGTAACCCCTACGAGCAGTACTTC.

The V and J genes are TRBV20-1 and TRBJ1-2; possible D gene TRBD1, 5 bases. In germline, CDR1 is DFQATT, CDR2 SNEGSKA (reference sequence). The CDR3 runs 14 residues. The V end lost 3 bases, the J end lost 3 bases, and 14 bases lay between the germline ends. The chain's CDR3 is CSASQKGPYYGYTF. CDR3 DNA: TGCAGTGCTAGTCAAAAGGGGCCCTACTATGGCTACACCTTC.

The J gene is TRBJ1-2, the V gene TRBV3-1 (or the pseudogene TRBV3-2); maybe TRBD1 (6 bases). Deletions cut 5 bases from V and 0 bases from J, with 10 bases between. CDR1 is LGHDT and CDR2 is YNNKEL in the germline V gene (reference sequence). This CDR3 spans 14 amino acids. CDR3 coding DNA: TGTGCCAGCAGCAGGACAGTACCTAACTATGGCTACACCTTC. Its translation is CASSRTVPNYGYTF.

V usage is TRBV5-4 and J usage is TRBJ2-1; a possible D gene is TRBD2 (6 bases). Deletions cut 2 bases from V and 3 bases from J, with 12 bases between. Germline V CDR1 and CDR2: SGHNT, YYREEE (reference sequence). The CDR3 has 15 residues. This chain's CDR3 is CASSLPGLNYNEQFF. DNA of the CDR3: TGTGCCAGCAGCTTACCGGGACTTAACTACAATGAGCAGTTCTTC. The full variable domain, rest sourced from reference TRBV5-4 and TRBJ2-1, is ETGVTQSPTHLIKTRGQQVTLRCSSQSGHNTVSWYQQALGQGPQFIFQYYREEENGRGNFPPRFSGLQFPNYSSELNVNALELDDSALYLCASSLPGLNYNEQFFGPGTRLTVL.

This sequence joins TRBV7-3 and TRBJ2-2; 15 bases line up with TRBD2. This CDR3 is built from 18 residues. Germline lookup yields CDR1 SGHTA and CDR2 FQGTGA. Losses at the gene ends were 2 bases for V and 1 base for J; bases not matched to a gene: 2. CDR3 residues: CASSLPGLAGGNTGELFF. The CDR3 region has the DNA TGTGCCAGCAGCTTACCGGGACTAGCGGGGGGGAACACCGGGGAGCTGTTTTTT.

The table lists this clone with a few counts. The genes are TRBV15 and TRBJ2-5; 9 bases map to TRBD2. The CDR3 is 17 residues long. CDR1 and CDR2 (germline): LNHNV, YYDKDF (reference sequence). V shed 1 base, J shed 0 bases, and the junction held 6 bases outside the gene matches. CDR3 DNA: TGTGCCACCAGCAGAGTTTTGGCGGGAGGGTACCAAGAGACCCAGTACTTC. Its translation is CATSRVLAGGYQETQYF.

The CDR3 protein is CASSFLYPGLAADTQYF. Here the CDR3 DNA reads TGTGCCAGCAGCTTCCTTTATCCGGGACTAGCTGCAGATACGCAGTATTTT. V gene TRBV7-2 combines with J gene TRBJ2-3, with TRBD2 matching over 9 bases. The length of the CDR3 is 17 residues. The V and J ends lost 3 bases and 4 bases, in that order; junction bases with no gene match: 11. The germline gives CDR1 SGHTA, CDR2 FQGNSA.

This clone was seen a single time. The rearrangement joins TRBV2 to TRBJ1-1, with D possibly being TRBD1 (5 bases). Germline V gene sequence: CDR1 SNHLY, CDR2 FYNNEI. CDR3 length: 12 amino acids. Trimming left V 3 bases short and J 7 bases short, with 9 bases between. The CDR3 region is CASSDQGVEAFF. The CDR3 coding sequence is TGTGCCAGCAGTGATCAAGGGGTTGAAGCTTTCTTT.

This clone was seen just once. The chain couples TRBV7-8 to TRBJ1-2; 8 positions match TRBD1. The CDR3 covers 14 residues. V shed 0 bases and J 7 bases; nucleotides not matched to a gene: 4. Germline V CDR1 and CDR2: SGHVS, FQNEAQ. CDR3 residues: CASSLALDRAGYTF. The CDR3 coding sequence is TGTGCCAGCAGCTTAGCCCTGGACAGGGCTGGCTACACCTTC.

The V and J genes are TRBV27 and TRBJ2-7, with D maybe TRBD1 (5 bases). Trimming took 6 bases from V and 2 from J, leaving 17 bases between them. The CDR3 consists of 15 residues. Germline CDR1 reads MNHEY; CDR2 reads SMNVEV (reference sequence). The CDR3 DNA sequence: TGTGCCAGCAGGCCCGACAGCGTTCGACCCTACGAGCAGTACTTC. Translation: CASRPDSVRPYEQYF.

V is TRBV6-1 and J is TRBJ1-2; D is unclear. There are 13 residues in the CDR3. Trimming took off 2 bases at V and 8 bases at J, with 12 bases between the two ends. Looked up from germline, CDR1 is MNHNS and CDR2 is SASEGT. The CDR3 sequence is CASSEFYGSGYTF. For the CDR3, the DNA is TGTGCCAGCAGTGAATTTTACGGGTCCGGCTACACCTTC.

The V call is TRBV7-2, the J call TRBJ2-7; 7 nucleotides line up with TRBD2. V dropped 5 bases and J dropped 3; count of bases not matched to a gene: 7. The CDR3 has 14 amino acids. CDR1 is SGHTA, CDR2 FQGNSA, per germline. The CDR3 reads CASSTWGGGYEQYF. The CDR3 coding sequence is TGTGCCAGCAGCACCTGGGGGGGAGGCTACGAGCAGTACTTC.

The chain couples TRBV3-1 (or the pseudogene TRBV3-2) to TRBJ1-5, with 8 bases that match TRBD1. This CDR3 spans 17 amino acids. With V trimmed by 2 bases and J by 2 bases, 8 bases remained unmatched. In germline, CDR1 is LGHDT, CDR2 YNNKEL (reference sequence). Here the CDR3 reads CASSQTATGGGNQPQHF. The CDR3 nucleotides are TGTGCCAGCAGCCAAACAGCTACAGGGGGTGGCAATCAGCCCCAGCATTTT.

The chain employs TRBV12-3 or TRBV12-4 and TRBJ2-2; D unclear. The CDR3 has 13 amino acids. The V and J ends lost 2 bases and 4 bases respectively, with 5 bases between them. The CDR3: CASSLYSTGELFF. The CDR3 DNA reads TGTGCCAGCAGTTTATATTCCACCGGGGAGCTGTTTTTT.

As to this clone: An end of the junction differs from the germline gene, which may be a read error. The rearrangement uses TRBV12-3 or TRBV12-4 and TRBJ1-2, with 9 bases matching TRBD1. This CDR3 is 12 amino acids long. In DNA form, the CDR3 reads TGTGCCAGCAGTTTCAACAGGGGGCTTGGAAATTTC. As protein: CASSFNRGLGNF.

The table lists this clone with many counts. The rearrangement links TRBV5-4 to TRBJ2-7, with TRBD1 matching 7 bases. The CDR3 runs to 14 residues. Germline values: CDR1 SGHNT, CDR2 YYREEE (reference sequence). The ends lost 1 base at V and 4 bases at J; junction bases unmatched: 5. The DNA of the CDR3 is TGTGCCAGCAGCTTGACCCCGGACAGGTACGAGCAGTACTTC. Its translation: CASSLTPDRYEQYF. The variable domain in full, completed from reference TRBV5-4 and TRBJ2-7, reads ETGVTQSPTHLIKTRGQQVTLRCSSQSGHNTVSWYQQALGQGPQFIFQYYREEENGRGNFPPRFSGLQFPNYSSELNVNALELDDSALYLCASSLTPDRYEQYFGPGTRLTVT.